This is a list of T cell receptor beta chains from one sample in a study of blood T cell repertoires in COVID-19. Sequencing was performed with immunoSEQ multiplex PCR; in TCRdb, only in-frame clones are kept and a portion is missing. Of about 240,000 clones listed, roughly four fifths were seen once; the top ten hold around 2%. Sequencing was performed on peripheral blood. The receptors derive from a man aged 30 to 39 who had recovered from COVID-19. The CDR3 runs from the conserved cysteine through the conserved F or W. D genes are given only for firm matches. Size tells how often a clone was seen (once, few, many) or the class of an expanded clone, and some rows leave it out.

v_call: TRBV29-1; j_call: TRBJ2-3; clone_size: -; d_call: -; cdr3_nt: TGCAGCGTTGCACAGGGAAAGACCAGAGATACGCAGTATTTT; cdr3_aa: CSVAQGKTRDTQYF
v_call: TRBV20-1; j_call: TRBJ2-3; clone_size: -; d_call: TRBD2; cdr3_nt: TGCAGTGCTAGTTTTCTCGCGGGGGGCTCGATAAACACAGATACGCAGTATTTT; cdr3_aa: CSASFLAGGSINTDTQYF
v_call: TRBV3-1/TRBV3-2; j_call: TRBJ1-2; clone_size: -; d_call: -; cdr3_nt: TGTGCCAGCAGCCTGGGGCCTGGCTATGGCTACACCTTC; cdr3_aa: CASSLGPGYGYTF
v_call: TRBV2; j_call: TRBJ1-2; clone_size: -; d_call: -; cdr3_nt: TGTGCCAGCGAGATTGCTCAACCTGGCTACACCTTC; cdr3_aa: CASEIAQPGYTF
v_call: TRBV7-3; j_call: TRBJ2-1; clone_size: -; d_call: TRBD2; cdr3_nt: TGTGCCAGCAGCGTCCTCACTAGCGGGGGGGTCGATGAGCAGTTCTTC; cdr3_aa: CASSVLTSGGVDEQFF
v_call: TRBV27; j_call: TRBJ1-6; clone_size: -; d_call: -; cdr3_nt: TGTGCCAGCAGCCTTAGGGGCTCCTATAATTCACCCCTCCACTTT; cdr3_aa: CASSLRGSYNSPLHF
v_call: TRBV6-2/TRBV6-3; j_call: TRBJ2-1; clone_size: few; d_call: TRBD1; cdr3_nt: TGTGCCAGCAGTCCCCGGGACAGTGTTAATGAGCAGTTCTTC; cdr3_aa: CASSPRDSVNEQFF
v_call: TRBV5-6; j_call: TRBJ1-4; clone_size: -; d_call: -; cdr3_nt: TGTGCCAGCAGCTTCGAGGGGGAGGAAAAACTGTTTTTT; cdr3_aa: CASSFEGEEKLFF
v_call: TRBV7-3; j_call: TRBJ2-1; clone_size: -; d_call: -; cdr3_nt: TGTGCCAGCAGCTTAAGTCCCCAGCAAGAGGGTTACTACAATGAGCAGTTCTTC; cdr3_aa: CASSLSPQQEGYYNEQFF
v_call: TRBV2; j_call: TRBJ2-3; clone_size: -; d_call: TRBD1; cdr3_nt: TGTGCCAGCAGTGGACAGGGTGTTCATACGCAGTATTTT; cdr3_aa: CASSGQGVHTQYF
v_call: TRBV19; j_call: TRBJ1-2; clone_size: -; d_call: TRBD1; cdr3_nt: TGTGCCAGTACCATCGACAGGGAGTATGGCTACACCTTC; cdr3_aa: CASTIDREYGYTF
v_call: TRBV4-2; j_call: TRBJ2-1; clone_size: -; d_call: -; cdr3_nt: TGTGCCAGCAGCCAAGTAATTCCGGGAAGCGCGAGCTCCTACAATGAGCAGTTCTTC; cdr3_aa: CASSQVIPGSASSYNEQFF
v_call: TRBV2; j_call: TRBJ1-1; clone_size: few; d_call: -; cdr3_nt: TGTGCCATCCTCAGGGGGAACACTGAAGCTTTCTTT; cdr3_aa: CAILRGNTEAFF
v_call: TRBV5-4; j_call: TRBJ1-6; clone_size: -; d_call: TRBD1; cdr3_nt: TGTGCCAGCAGCTTGATGCTGACAGGGTCACCCCTCCACTTT; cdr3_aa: CASSLMLTGSPLHF
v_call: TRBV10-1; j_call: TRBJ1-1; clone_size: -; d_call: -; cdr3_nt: TGCGCCAGCAGTGAGTACAGGGAAGCTGAAGCTTTCTTT; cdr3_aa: CASSEYREAEAFF
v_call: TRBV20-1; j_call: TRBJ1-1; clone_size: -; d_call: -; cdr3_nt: TGCAGTGCTAGAGGTGCCGGTGAAGCTTTCTTT; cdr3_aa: CSARGAGEAFF
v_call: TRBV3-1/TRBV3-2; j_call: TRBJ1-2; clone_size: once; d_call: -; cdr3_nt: TGTGCCAGCAGCCAAGACACCGCGGGGTATCCTAACTATGGCTACACCTTC; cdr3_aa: CASSQDTAGYPNYGYTF
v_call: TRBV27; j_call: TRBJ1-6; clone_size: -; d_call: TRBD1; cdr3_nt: TGTGCCAGCTCCCCGGACAGGACTTATAATTCACCCCTCCACTTT; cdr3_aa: CASSPDRTYNSPLHF
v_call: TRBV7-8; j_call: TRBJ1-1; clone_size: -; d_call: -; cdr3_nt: TGTGCCAGCAGCCAACAGGGAGGGACTGAAGCTTTCTTT; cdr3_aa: CASSQQGGTEAFF
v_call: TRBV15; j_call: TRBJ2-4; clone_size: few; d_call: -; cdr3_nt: TGTGCCACCAGCAGAGCGAGGGATGGAGCCATTCAGTACTTC; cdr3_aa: CATSRARDGAIQYF
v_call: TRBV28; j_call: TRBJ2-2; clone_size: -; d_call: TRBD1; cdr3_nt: TGTGCCAGCAGCCTCGGACAGGGAGGCCGGAGTGACACCGGGGAGCTGTTTTTT; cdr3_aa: CASSLGQGGRSDTGELFF
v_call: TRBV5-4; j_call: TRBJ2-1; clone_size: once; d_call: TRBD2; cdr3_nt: TGTGCCAGCAGCCCACAACCTATAGCGGGGGGGCTCGATGAGCAGTTCTTC; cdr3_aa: CASSPQPIAGGLDEQFF
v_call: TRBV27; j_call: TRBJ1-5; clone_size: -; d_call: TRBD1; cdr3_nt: TGTGCCAGCAGTCTACAGGGGTTTGGCAATCAGCCCCAGCATTTT; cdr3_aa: CASSLQGFGNQPQHF
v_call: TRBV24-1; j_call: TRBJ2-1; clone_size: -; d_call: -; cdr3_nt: TGTGCCACCAGTGATTCACAGGGTGGTGGGCTCGCCTACAATGAGCAGTTCTTC; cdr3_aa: CATSDSQGGGLAYNEQFF
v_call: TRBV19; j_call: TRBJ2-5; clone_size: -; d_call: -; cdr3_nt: TGTGCCAGTAGTATCTCCATTTTTGCGGAGACCCAGTACTTC; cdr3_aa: CASSISIFAETQYF
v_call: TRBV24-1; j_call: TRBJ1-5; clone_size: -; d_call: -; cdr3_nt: TGTGCCACCAGTGACTCGCAGGGGAACGATCAGCCCCAGCATTTT; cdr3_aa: CATSDSQGNDQPQHF
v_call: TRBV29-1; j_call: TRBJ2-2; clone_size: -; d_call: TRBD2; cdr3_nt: TGCAGCGTTGAAGATTCGGTGGGGCGCCCGGACCGGGGGGGGAACACCGGGGAGCTGTTTTTT; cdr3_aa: CSVEDSVGRPDRGGNTGELFF
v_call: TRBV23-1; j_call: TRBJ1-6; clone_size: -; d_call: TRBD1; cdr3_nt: TGCGCCAGCAGTCAATCTGGGGGACAGGGAAGTTCACCCCTCCACTTT; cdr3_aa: CASSQSGGQGSSPLHF
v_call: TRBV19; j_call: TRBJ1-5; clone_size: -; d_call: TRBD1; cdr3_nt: TGTGCCAGTAGGAGGACAGGGAGCCAGCCCCAGCATTTT; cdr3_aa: CASRRTGSQPQHF
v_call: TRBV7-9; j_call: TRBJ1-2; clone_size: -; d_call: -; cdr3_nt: TGTGCCAGCAGCTCACCAACTCGGGACACACTGGGGATCTATGGCTACACCTTC; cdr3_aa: CASSSPTRDTLGIYGYTF
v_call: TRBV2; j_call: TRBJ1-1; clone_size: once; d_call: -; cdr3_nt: TGTGCCAGCAGTGTACAGCCTAACACTGAAGCTTTCTTT; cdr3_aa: CASSVQPNTEAFF
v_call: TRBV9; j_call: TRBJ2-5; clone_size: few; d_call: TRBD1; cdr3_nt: TGTGCCAGCAGCGTAGGGGACAGGGTGTTGGAGACCCAGTACTTC; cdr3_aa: CASSVGDRVLETQYF
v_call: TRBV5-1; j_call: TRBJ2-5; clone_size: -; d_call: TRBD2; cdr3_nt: TGCGCCAGCAGCTTGGGGAGGGGACTATCCCAAGAGACCCAGTACTTC; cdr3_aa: CASSLGRGLSQETQYF
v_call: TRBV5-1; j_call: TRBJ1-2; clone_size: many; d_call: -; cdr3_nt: TGCGCCAGCAGCTTGGTAGTCGGGGGGGACTATGGCTACACCTTC; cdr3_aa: CASSLVVGGDYGYTF
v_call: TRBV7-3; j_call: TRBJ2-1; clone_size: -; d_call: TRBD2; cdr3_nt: TGTGCCAGCAGCTTACTAGCGGCTGACAATGAGCAGTTCTTC; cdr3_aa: CASSLLAADNEQFF
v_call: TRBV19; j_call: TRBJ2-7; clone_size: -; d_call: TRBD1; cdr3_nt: TGTGCCAGTAGTGTTCAGCTGACAGGGGGCGGTTACGAGCAGTACTTC; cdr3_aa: CASSVQLTGGGYEQYF
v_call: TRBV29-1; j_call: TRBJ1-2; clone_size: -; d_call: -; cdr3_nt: TGCAGCGCAGGGGCGATTGACTATGGCTACACCTTC; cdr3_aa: CSAGAIDYGYTF